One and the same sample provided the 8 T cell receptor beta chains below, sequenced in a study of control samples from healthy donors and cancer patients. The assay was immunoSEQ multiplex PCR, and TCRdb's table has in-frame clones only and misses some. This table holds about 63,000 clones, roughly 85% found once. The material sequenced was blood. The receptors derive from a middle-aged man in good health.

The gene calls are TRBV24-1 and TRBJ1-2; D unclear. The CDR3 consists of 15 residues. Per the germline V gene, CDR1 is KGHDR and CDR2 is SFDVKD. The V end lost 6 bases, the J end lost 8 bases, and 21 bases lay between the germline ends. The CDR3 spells CATSPTAEAGDGYTF. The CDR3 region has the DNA TGTGCCACCAGTCCCACAGCAGAGGCGGGTGACGGCTACACCTTC.

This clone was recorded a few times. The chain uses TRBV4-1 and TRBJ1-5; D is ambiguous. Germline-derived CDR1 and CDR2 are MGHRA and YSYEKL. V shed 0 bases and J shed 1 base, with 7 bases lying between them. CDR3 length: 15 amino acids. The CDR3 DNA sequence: TGCGCCAGCAGCCAAGACGGGATGAGCAATCAGCCCCAGCATTTT. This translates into CASSQDGMSNQPQHF.

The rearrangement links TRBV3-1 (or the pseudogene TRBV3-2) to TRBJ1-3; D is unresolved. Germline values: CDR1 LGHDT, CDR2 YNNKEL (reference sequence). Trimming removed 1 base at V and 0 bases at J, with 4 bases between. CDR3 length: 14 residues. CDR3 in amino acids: CASSQGHSGNTIYF. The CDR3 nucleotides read TGTGCCAGCAGCCAAGGACACTCTGGAAACACCATATATTTT.

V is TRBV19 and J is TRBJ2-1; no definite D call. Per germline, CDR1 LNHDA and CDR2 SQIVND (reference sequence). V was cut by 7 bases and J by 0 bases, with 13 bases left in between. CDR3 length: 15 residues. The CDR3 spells CASKLSAVSYNEQFF. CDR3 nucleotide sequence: TGTGCCAGTAAGCTTTCGGCGGTCTCCTACAATGAGCAGTTCTTC.

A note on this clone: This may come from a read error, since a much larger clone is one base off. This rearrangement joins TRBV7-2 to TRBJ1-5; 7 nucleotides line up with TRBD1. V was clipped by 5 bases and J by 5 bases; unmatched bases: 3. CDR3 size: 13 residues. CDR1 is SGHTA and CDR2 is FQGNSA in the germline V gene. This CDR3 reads CASSQDRDQPQHF. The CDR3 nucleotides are TGTGCCAGCAGCCAAGACAGGGATCAGCCCCAGCATTTT.

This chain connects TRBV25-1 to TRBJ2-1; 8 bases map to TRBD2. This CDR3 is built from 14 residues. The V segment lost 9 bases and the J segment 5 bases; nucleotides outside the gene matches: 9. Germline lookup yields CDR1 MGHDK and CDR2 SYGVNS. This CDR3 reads CASPLAELNNEQFF. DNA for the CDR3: TGTGCCAGTCCACTAGCGGAACTTAACAATGAGCAGTTCTTC.

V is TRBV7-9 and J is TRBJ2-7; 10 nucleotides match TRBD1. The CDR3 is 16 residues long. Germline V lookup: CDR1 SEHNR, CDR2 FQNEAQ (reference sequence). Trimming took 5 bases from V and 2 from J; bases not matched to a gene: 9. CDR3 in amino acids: CASSGGTGDRAYEQYF. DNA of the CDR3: TGTGCCAGCAGCGGCGGGACAGGGGATAGGGCCTACGAGCAGTACTTC.

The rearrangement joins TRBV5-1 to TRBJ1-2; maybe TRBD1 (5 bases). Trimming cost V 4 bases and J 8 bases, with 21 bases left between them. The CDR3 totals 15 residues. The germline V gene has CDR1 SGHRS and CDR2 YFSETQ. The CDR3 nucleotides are TGCGCCAGCAGCCGAGGCCAGGGAGGATTTGGCGGCTACACCTTC. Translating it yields CASSRGQGGFGGYTF. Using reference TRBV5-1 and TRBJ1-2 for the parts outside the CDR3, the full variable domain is KAGVTQTPRYLIKTRGQQVTLSCSPISGHRSVSWYQQTPGQGLQFLFEYFSETQRNKGNFPGRFSGRQFSNSRSEMNVSTLELGDSALYLCASSRGQGGFGGYTFGSGTRLTVV.